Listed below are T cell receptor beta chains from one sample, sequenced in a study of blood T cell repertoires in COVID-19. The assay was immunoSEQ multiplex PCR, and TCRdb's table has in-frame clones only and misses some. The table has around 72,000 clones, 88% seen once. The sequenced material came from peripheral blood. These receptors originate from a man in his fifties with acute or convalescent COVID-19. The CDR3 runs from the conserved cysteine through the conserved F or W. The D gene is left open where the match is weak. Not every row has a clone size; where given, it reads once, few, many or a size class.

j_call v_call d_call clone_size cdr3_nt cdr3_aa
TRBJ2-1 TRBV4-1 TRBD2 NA TGCGCCAGCAGCCAAGATCGGGGCGGGGGGGGCCCCTACAATGAGCAGTTCTTC CASSQDRGGGGPYNEQFF
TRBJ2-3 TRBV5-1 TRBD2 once TGCGCCAGCAGCCGTACTCCCGTTGCGGGGGAGGATACGCAGTATTTT CASSRTPVAGEDTQYF
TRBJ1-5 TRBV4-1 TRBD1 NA TGCGCCAGCAGCCAATGGGCAGGGGGCGGCAATCAGCCCCAGCATTTT CASSQWAGGGNQPQHF
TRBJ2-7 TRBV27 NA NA TGTGCCAGCAGTTTGGCCACAGGGTTCGGCCAGTTCGAGCAGTACTTC CASSLATGFGQFEQYF
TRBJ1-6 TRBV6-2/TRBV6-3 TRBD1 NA TGTGCCAGCAGTCAACGGGACAGGCGTAATTCACCCCTCCACTTT CASSQRDRRNSPLHF
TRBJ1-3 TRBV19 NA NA TGTGCCAGCGCCAAACAGTCCAGCTCTGGAAACACCATATATTTT CASAKQSSSGNTIYF
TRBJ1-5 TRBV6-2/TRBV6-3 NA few TGTGCCAGCAGTAAGCCAGGGGACCAGCCCCAGCATTTT CASSKPGDQPQHF
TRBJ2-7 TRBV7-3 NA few TGTGCCAGCAGCTTAACCCCGAGTCTGTCCTACGAGCAGTACTTC CASSLTPSLSYEQYF
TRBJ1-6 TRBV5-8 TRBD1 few TGTGCCAGCAGCTTGGTCCCGGGACAGGGGTCACCCCTCCACTTT CASSLVPGQGSPLHF
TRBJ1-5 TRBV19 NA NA TGTGCCAGTAATCGACAGTTAGATCAGCCCCAGCATTTT CASNRQLDQPQHF
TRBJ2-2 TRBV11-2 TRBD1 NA TGTGCCAGCAGCCCTTCCTCCGGGACAGGGGGCTACACCGGGGAGCTGTTTTTT CASSPSSGTGGYTGELFF
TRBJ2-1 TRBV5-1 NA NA TGCGCCAGCAGTAAGGAGCTGAACAATGAGCAGTTCTTC CASSKELNNEQFF
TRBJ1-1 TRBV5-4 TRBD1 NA TGTGCCAGCAGCTTGGGTGGACAGGGGTCGAACACTGAAGCTTTCTTT CASSLGGQGSNTEAFF
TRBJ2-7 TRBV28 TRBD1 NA TGTGCCAGCAGTTTTCCCCACAGGGGCCGCTACGAGCAGTACTTC CASSFPHRGRYEQYF
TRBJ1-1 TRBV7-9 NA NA TGTGCCAGCAGCTTACTCACAGGGAGGGTCTTGGATGCTTTCTTT CASSLLTGRVLDAFF
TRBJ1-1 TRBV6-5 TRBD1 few TGTGCCAGCACGGAAGGATCGACAGGGTTT CASTEGSTGF
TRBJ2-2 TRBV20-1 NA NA TGCAGTGCTAGTCCCCAGGCGAACACCGGGGAGCTGTTTTTT CSASPQANTGELFF
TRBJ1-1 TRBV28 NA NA TGTGCCAGCAGTTACTTACAGGGGAACACTGAAGCTTTCTTT CASSYLQGNTEAFF
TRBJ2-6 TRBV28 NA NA TGTGCCAGCAGTTCTACTTCTGGGGCCAACGTCCTGACTTTC CASSSTSGANVLTF
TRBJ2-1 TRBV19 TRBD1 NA TGTGCCAGTAGTATAGACAGGGGGCGTAAAGACAATGAGCAGTTCTTC CASSIDRGRKDNEQFF
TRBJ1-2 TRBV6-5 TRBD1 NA TGTGCCAGCAGTTACCAACAGGGACAGGGGGAGAGGGGCTACACCTTC CASSYQQGQGERGYTF
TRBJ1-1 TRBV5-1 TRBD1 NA TGCGCCAGCAGGGACAGGGCGACTGAAGCTTTCTTT CASRDRATEAFF
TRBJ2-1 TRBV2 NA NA TGTGCCAGCAGTGAGGCCGGGAGAGTAAATGAGCAGTTCTTC CASSEAGRVNEQFF
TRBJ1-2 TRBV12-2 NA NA TGTGCAAGTCGCCCCCGACACAGGGGTGGATATGGCTACACCTTC CASRPRHRGGYGYTF
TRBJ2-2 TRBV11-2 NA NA TGTGCCAGCAGCTTAGGGCAGAACACCGGGGAGCTGTTTTTT CASSLGQNTGELFF
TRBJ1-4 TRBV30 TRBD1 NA TGTGCCTGGAGTCTGGGACAGGGAGCGGAAAAACTGTTTTTT CAWSLGQGAEKLFF
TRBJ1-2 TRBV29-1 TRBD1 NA TGCAGCGTTGGGACAGGGGATGGCTACACCTTC CSVGTGDGYTF
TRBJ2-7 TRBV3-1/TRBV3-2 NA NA TGTGCCAGCAGCCAAGGGGGGGGCGAGAACGAGCAGTACTTC CASSQGGGENEQYF
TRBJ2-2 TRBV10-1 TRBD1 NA TGCGCCAGCAGTGCGGGGGACAGGGACACCGGGGAGCTGTTTTTT CASSAGDRDTGELFF
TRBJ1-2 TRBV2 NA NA TGTGCCAGCAGATTTGAGCAGGGTTGGTATGGCTACACCTTC CASRFEQGWYGYTF
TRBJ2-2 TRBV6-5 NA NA TGTGCCAGCAGGGCGGGGAACACCGGGGAGCTGTTTTTT CASRAGNTGELFF
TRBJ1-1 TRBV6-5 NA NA TGTGCCAGCAGGGCGTGGGAGGGGATGGGCACTGAAGCTTTCTTT CASRAWEGMGTEAFF
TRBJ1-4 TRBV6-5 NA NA TGTGCCAGCACCCCTCGGTTGGATGAAAAACTGTTTTTT CASTPRLDEKLFF
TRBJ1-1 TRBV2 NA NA TGTGCCAGCAAGGGGCAGGGGAACACTGAAGCTTTCTTT CASKGQGNTEAFF
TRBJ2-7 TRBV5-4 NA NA TGTGCCAGCAGCCCCCAGGGAAACTACGAGCAGTACTTC CASSPQGNYEQYF
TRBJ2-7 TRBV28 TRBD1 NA TGTGCCAGCATTAATCCGGGACAGGGGGGCGAGCAGTACTTC CASINPGQGGEQYF
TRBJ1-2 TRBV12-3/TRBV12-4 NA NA TGTGCCAGCAGTCTAGACGGGAACTATGGCTACACCTTC CASSLDGNYGYTF
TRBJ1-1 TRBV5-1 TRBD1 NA TGCGCCAGCATAAAGCACAGGGGGAATTCCACTGAAGCTTTCTTT CASIKHRGNSTEAFF
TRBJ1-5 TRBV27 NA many TGTGCCAGCAGTTCGGACACATTTGGCAATCAGCCCCAGCATTTT CASSSDTFGNQPQHF
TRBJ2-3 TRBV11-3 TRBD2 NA TGTGCCAGCAGCTCCGGGACTAGCGGGGGAGCGGGGGATACGCAGTATTTT CASSSGTSGGAGDTQYF
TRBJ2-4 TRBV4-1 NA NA TGCGCCAGCAGCCAAGATTCCGGGACCAAAAACATTCAGTACTTC CASSQDSGTKNIQYF
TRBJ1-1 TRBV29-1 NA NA TGCAGCGTTGGGTTGGACACCATCAACACTGAAGCTTTCTTT CSVGLDTINTEAFF
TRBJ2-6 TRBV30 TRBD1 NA TGTGCCTGGAGTGGGACAGGGGTATCTGGGGCCAACGTCCTGACTTTC CAWSGTGVSGANVLTF